This T cell receptor (beta chain) is drawn from a study of cytomegalovirus exposure and HLA in healthy donors. Study-wide results and caveats: Productive status was seen about 90% or about 30% of the time for most TCR beta V segments in an earlier analysis. In a later analysis, at a false discovery rate of 0.05, under 20,000 TCR beta sequences matched HLA alleles. With later analysis, a missense DCLRE1C variant became linked to TCR beta V- and J-gene trimming.

J was trimmed by 8 bases and V by 0 bases; bases with no gene match: 13. The CDR3 is made up of 16 amino acids. Germline CDR1 and CDR2: SGHDT and YYEEEE. As to this clone: No antigen is known for it.

Primers for the PCR totalled 60 Vbeta and 13 Jbeta. Sequencing was performed with immunoSEQ multiplex PCR; in TCRdb, only in-frame clones are kept and a portion is missing. There are around 210,000 clones in the sample; roughly three quarters occur only once, and about 0.36% lies in the top ten. The chain links TRBV5-6 to TRBJ1-2; 7 positions match TRBD1. The TCR comes from a male donor in good health and CMV-seropositive. The sample taken for sequencing was PBMCs. CDR3 in amino acids: CASSLDPKEGASGYTF. Written as DNA, the CDR3 is TGTGCCAGCAGCTTGGACCCCAAGGAGGGGGCGAGCGGCTACACCTTC.